The 17 T cell receptor beta chains given below trace back to one sample, sequenced in a study of cytomegalovirus exposure and HLA in healthy donors. The PCR contained 60 Vbeta and 13 Jbeta primers. Method: immunoSEQ multiplex PCR; TCRdb's copy keeps in-frame clones and lacks some. Seen here are approximately 180,000 clones, roughly 87% observed once, and the top ten hold 0.2% to 0.3%. Sequencing input: PBMCs. The source of these receptors is a girl less than two years old in good health and CMV-seronegative.

The chain is built from TRBV5-5 and TRBJ2-7; possible D gene TRBD1, 5 bases. Per germline, CDR1 SGHKS and CDR2 YYEKEE (reference sequence). Trimming took 0 bases from V and 4 from J, leaving 11 bases between them. The CDR3 is made up of 14 amino acids. The CDR3 region is CASSLVVTEYEQYF. The CDR3 nucleotides are TGTGCCAGCAGCTTGGTGGTGACAGAATACGAGCAGTACTTC.

The gene calls are TRBV19 and TRBJ1-5, with D possibly TRBD1 on 5 matching bases. The CDR3 length is 16 residues. V was pared by 7 bases and J by 7 bases, with 23 bases between. Germline V gene lookup returns CDR1 LNHDA and CDR2 SQIVND (reference sequence). CDR3 protein: CASMGQEGWDGQPQHF. CDR3 nucleotide sequence: TGTGCCAGTATGGGGCAGGAGGGCTGGGATGGGCAGCCCCAGCATTTT.

The gene calls are TRBV30 and TRBJ2-7; 9 nucleotides line up with TRBD2. CDR1 is GTSNPN, CDR2 SVGIG, per germline (reference sequence). The CDR3 totals 14 residues. The trim removed 2 bases at V and 5 bases at J, leaving 7 bases unmatched. CDR3 nucleotides: TGTGCCTGGAGTTGGCGGGAGGGCCTTCACGAGCAGTACTTC. Protein product: CAWSWREGLHEQYF.

The CDR3 DNA follows: TGTGCCAGCAGTTATAATGCAGGAGGTAACCCGAAAGCTTTCTTT. This gives the protein CASSYNAGGNPKAFF. The J gene is TRBJ1-1, the V gene TRBV6-6, with D uncertain. Looked up from germline, CDR1 is MNHNY and CDR2 is SVGAGI (reference sequence). V was cut by 3 bases and J by 9 bases, with 20 bases left in between. This CDR3 is built from 15 residues.

Only one count was recorded for this clone. This chain uses TRBV6-1 with TRBJ1-1; weak D call: TRBD1 (6 bases). V gave up 2 bases and J gave up 0 bases, with 13 bases separating them. Germline CDR1 reads MNHNS; CDR2 reads SASEGT. The CDR3 totals 16 residues. CDR3 sequence (DNA): TGTGCCAGCAGTGAAAAAGGAGAGGGGGTGAACACTGAAGCTTTCTTT. This codes for CASSEKGEGVNTEAFF.

The chain couples TRBV2 to TRBJ1-5, with TRBD1 matching over 10 bases. Looked up from germline, CDR1 is SNHLY and CDR2 is FYNNEI. This CDR3 spans 15 amino acids. With V trimmed by 0 bases and J by 6 bases, 2 bases remained unmatched. The DNA of the CDR3 is TGTGCCAGCAGTGAAGCGACAGGGGGCGGTCAGCCCCAGCATTTT. It translates to CASSEATGGGQPQHF.

The chain employs TRBV5-1 and TRBJ1-2, with D perhaps TRBD1 (6 bases). This CDR3 spans 17 amino acids. Looked up from germline, CDR1 is SGHRS and CDR2 is YFSETQ. The V and J ends lost 0 bases and 6 bases respectively, with 21 bases between them. CDR3 DNA sequence: TGCGCCAGCAGCTTGGACACCGCCAGGGGTGGCAGGCATGGCTACACCTTC. Translated: CASSLDTARGGRHGYTF. The complete variable domain, with remaining parts taken from reference TRBV5-1 and TRBJ1-2, reads KAGVTQTPRYLIKTRGQQVTLSCSPISGHRSVSWYQQTPGQGLQFLFEYFSETQRNKGNFPGRFSGRQFSNSRSEMNVSTLELGDSALYLCASSLDTARGGRHGYTFGSGTRLTVV.

This sequence joins TRBV5-6 and TRBJ2-1, with TRBD2 as a possible D gene (6 bases). Germline values: CDR1 SGHDT, CDR2 YYEEEE. V was shortened by 1 base and J by 12 bases, with 14 bases between the two germline ends. The CDR3 consists of 13 residues. The CDR3 DNA reads TGTGCCAGCAGCTTGTTGCCTAGGGGAGGGCAGTTCTTC. This sequence encodes CASSLLPRGGQFF.

This sequence joins TRBV11-2 and TRBJ1-2, with a possible D match to TRBD1 (5 bases). The CDR3 extends over 15 amino acids. Germline lookup yields CDR1 SGHAT and CDR2 FQNNGV. Trimming stripped 5 bases from V and 0 bases from J, with 13 bases between. The CDR3 loop is CASSLTATANYGYTF. The CDR3, as DNA: TGTGCCAGCAGCCTGACAGCTACAGCTAACTATGGCTACACCTTC.

The J gene is TRBJ2-1, the V gene TRBV7-2; 8 bases align to TRBD2. Trimming removed 3 bases from V and 0 bases from J; junction bases left unmatched: 1. The CDR3 is 15 residues long. Per germline, CDR1 SGHTA and CDR2 FQGNSA. CDR3 sequence (DNA): TGTGCCAGCAGCTTCGCGGGGGGCTCCTACAATGAGCAGTTCTTC. It codes for CASSFAGGSYNEQFF.

The chain carries TRBV2 and TRBJ2-7; 8 bases fit TRBD2. Germline V gene sequence: CDR1 SNHLY, CDR2 FYNNEI. The CDR3 contains 14 residues. Trimming cost V 6 bases and J 0 bases; bases outside gene matches: 4. CDR3 bases: TGTGCCAGCAGCGGAAGCGGGAGCTCCTACGAGCAGTACTTC. Translated: CASSGSGSSYEQYF. Looking up the rest from reference TRBV2 and TRBJ2-7 gives the full variable domain: EPEVTQTPSHQVTQMGQEVILRCVPISNHLYFYWYRQILGQKVEFLVSFYNNEISEKSEIFDDQFSVERPDGSNFTLKIRSTKLEDSAMYFCASSGSGSSYEQYFGPGTRLTVT.

The chain links TRBV7-2 to TRBJ2-5; 9 positions match TRBD1. V dropped 4 bases and J dropped 3; count of bases not matched to a gene: 3. CDR3 size: 14 residues. Germline assignment: CDR1 SGHTA and CDR2 FQGNSA. In DNA, the CDR3 is TGTGCCAGCAGCTCGAGGACAGGGGAAGAGACCCAGTACTTC. Translated: CASSSRTGEETQYF.

Comments on this clone: One end of the junction is discordant with germline, which a read error may explain. The chain uses TRBV7-7 and TRBJ2-3; the D gene is possibly TRBD2 (5 bases). This CDR3 comprises 13 residues. The germline gives CDR1 SSHAT, CDR2 FNYEAQ (reference sequence). This chain's CDR3 is CASSPPGADTQYF. The DNA for the CDR3 is TGTGCTAGCAGCCCCCCCGGGGCAGATACGCAGTATTTT.

V gene TRBV30 combines with J gene TRBJ1-5, with D unclear. Germline V gene sequence: CDR1 GTSNPN, CDR2 SVGIG (reference sequence). This CDR3 has 14 residues. The V end lost 0 bases, the J end lost 7 bases, and 13 bases lay between the germline ends. The CDR3 protein is CAWSVRGLEQPQHF. The DNA of the CDR3 is TGTGCCTGGAGTGTACGAGGGCTGGAACAGCCCCAGCATTTT.

This clone was seen only once. The chain is built from TRBV21-1 and TRBJ2-2; the D call in the table, TRBD2, was not verified against the DNA. TRBV21-1 is a known pseudogene. This CDR3 has 13 residues. CDR3 DNA: TGTGCCAGCAGCAAAGAGTGCGCCGGGGAGCTGTTTTTT. This sequence encodes CASSKECAGELFF.

Comment on this clone: The sample has other DNA sequences that encode this CDR3 too. The chain combines TRBV18 with TRBJ2-3, with 7 bases that match TRBD1. Per the germline V gene, CDR1 is KGHSH and CDR2 is LQKENI. V shed 3 bases and J 4 bases; nucleotides not matched to a gene: 10. The CDR3 runs to 16 residues. The CDR3 region is CASSPMTGMYSDTQYF. As DNA, the CDR3 is TGTGCCAGCTCACCCATGACAGGGATGTACTCAGATACGCAGTATTTT.

The chain recombines TRBV5-4 with TRBJ2-6; perhaps TRBD2 as D (5 bases). The CDR3 runs 16 residues. Germline CDR1 and CDR2: SGHNT and YYREEE (reference sequence). The V and J ends lost 0 bases and 11 bases respectively, with 18 bases between them. The CDR3 nucleotides read TGTGCCAGCAGCTTGGCTTACCGCTCGGGGTTGGACGTCCTGACTTTC. It yields the protein CASSLAYRSGLDVLTF.